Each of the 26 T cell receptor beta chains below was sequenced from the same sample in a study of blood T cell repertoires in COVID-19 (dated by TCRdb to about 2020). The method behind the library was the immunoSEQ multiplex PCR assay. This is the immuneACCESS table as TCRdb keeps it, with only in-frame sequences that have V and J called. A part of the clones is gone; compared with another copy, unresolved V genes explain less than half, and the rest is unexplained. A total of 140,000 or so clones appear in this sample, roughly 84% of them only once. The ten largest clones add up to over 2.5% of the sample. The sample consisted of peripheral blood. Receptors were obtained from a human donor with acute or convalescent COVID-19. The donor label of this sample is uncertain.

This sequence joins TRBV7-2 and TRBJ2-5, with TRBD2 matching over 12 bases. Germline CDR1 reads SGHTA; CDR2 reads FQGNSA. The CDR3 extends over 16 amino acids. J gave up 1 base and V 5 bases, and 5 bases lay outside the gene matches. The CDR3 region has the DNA TGTGCCAGCAGCCGTACTAGCGGGGGGTTCCAAGAGACCCAGTACTTC. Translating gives CASSRTSGGFQETQYF.

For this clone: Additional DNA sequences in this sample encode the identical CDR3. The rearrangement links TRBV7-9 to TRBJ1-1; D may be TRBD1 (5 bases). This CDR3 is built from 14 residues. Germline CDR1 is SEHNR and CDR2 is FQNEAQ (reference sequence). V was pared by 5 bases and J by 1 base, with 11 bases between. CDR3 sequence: CASSPRQGNTEAFF. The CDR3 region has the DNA TGTGCCAGCAGCCCCCGGCAGGGGAACACTGAAGCTTTCTTT.

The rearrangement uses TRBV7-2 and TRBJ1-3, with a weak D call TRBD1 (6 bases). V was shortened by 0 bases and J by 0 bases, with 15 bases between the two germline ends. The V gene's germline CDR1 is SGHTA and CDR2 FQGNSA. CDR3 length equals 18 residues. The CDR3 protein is CASSLALAGEGSGNTIYF. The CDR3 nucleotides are TGTGCCAGCAGCTTAGCGTTGGCAGGGGAAGGCTCTGGAAACACCATATATTTT. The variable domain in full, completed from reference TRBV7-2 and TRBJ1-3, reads GAGVSQSPSNKVTEKGKDVELRCDPISGHTALYWYRQSLGQGLEFLIYFQGNSAPDKSGLPSDRFSAERTGGSVSTLTIQRTQQEDSAVYLCASSLALAGEGSGNTIYFGEGSWLTVV.

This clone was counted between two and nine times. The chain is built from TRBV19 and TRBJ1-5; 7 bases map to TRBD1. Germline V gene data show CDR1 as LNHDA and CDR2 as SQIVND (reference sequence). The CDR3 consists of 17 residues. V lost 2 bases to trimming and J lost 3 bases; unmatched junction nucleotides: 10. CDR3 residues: CASSIRTGLSFNQPQHF. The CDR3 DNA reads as TGTGCCAGTAGTATAAGGACAGGCCTAAGTTTCAATCAGCCCCAGCATTTT.

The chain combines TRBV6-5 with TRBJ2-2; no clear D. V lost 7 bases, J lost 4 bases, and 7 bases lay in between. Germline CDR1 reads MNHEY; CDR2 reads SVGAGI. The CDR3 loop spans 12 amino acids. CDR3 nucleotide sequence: TGTGCCAGCACTTCCCGCACCGGGGAGCTGTTTTTT. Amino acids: CASTSRTGELFF.

CDR3 in amino acids: CASSRDRGEYQPQHF. In nucleotides, the CDR3 is TGTGCCAGCAGCCGAGACAGGGGAGAATATCAGCCCCAGCATTTT. The chain carries TRBV6-5 and TRBJ1-5; TRBD1 agrees at 8 bases. CDR1 is MNHEY, CDR2 SVGAGI, per germline. CDR3 length: 15 residues. With 6 bases clipped from V and 5 bases from J, the junction kept 9 bases outside the gene matches.

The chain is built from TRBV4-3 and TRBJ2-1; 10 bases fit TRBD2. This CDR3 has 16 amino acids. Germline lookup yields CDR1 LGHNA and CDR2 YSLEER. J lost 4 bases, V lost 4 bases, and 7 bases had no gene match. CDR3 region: CASSLHSGGTYNEQFF. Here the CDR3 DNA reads TGCGCCAGCAGCCTGCATAGCGGGGGGACGTACAATGAGCAGTTCTTC.

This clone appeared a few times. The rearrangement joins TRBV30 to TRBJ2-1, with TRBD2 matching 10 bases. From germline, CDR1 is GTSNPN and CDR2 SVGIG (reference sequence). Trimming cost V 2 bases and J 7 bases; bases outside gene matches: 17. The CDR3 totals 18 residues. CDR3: CAWSPPFSGRRRLNEQFF. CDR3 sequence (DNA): TGTGCCTGGAGTCCCCCTTTTAGCGGGAGGAGAAGGCTAAATGAGCAGTTCTTC.

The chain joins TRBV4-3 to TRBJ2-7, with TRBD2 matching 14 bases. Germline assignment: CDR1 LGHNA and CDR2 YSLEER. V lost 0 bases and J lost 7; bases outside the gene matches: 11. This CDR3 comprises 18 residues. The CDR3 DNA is TGCGCCAGCAGCCAAGAAAAGCCGGGACTAGCGGGGGTGTGGGAGCAGTACTTC. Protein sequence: CASSQEKPGLAGVWEQYF.

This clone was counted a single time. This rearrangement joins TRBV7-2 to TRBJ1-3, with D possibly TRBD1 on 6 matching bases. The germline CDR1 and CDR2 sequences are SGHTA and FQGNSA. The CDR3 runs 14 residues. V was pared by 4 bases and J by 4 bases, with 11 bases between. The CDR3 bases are TGTGCCAGCAGCTGGACAGTTGGGGGAAACACCATATATTTT. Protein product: CASSWTVGGNTIYF.

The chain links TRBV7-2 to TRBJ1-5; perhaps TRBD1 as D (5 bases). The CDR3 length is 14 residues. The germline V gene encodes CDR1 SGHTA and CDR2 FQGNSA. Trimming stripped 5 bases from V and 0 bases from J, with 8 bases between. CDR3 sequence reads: CASSQDSSNQPQHF. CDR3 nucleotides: TGTGCCAGCAGCCAAGACAGTAGCAATCAGCCCCAGCATTTT. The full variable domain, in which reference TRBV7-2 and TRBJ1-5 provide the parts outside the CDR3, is GAGVSQSPSNKVTEKGKDVELRCDPISGHTALYWYRQSLGQGLEFLIYFQGNSAPDKSGLPSDRFSAERTGGSVSTLTIQRTQQEDSAVYLCASSQDSSNQPQHFGDGTRLSIL.

In DNA, the CDR3 is TGTGCCAGCTCACCAGGACTAGCCCCGGAGACCCAGTACTTC. It is translated as CASSPGLAPETQYF. The J gene is TRBJ2-5, the V gene TRBV18, with TRBD2 matching 8 bases. After removal of 2 bases from V and 5 bases from J, the junction contained 4 bases not matched to a gene. The V gene's germline CDR1 is KGHSH and CDR2 LQKENI. CDR3 length: 14 residues.

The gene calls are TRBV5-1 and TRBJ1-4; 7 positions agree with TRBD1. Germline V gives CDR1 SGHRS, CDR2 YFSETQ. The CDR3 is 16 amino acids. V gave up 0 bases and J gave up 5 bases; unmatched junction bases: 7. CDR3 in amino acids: CASSLGRQGRNEKLFF. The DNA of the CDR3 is TGCGCCAGCAGCTTGGGGAGACAGGGCCGGAATGAAAAACTGTTTTTT.

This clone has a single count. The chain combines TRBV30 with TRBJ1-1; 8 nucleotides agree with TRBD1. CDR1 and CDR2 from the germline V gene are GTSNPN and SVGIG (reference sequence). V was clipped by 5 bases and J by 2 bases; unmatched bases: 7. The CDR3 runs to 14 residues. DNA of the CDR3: TGTGCCTGGGAAGAGACAGGGGTAAACACTGAAGCTTTCTTT. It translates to CAWEETGVNTEAFF.

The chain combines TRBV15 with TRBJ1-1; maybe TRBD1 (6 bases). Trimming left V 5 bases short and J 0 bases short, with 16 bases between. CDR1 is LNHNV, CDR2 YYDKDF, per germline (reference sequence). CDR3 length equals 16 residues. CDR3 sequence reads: CATSPPRTALNTEAFF. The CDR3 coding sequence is TGTGCCACCAGCCCCCCACGGACAGCATTGAACACTGAAGCTTTCTTT.

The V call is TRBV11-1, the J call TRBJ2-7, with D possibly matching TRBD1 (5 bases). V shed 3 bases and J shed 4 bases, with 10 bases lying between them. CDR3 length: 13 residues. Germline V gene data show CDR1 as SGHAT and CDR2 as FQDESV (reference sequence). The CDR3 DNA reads TGTGCCAGCAGCTTCGACAGACCTTACGAGCAGTACTTC. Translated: CASSFDRPYEQYF.

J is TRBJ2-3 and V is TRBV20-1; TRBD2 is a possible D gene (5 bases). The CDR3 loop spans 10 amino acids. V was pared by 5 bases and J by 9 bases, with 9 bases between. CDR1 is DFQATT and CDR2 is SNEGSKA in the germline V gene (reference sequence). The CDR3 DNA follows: TGCAGTGCTGGATCGGGGACGCAGTATTTT. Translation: CSAGSGTQYF.

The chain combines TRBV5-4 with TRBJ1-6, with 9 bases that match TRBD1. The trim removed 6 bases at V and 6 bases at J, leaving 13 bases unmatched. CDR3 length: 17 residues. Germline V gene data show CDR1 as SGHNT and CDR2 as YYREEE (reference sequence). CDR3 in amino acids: CASTFSPTGGGNSPLHF. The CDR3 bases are TGTGCCAGCACCTTCTCCCCAACAGGGGGCGGTAATTCACCCCTCCACTTT.

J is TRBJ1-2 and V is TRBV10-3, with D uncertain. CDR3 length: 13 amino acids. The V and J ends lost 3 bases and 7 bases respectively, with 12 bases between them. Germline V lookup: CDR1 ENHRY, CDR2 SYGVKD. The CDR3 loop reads CAISDRQAGGYTF. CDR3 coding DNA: TGTGCCATCAGTGATCGGCAGGCAGGTGGCTACACCTTC.

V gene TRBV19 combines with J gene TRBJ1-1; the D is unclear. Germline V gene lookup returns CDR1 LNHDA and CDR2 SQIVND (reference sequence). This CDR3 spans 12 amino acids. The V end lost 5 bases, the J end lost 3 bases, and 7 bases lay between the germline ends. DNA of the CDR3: TGTGCCAGTAGTCACTACCACACTGAAGCTTTCTTT. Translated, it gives CASSHYHTEAFF.

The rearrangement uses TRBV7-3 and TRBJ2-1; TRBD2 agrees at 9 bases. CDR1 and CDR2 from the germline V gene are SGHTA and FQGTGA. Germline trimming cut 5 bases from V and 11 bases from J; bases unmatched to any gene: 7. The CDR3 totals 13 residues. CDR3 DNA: TGTGCCAGCAGCCACGATAGCGGGAGACAGCAGTTCTTC. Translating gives CASSHDSGRQQFF.

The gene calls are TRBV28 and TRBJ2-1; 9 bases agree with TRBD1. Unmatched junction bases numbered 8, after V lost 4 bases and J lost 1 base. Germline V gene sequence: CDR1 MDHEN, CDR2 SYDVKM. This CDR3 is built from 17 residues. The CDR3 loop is CASSSPGQGGSYNEQFF. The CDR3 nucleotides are TGTGCCAGCAGTTCCCCGGGACAGGGAGGATCCTACAATGAGCAGTTCTTC.

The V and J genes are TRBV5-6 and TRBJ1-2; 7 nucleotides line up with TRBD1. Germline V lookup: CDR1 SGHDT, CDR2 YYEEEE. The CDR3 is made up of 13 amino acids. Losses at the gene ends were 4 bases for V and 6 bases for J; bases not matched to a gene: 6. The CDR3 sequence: CASSPITGDGYTF. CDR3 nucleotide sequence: TGTGCCAGCAGCCCTATTACAGGGGATGGCTACACCTTC.

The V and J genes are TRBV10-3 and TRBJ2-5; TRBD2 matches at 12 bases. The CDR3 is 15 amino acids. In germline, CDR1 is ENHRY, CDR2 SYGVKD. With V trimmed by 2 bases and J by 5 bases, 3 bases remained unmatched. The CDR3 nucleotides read TGTGCCATCAGTGAGAAGACTAGCGGGAGTGAGACCCAGTACTTC. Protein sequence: CAISEKTSGSETQYF.

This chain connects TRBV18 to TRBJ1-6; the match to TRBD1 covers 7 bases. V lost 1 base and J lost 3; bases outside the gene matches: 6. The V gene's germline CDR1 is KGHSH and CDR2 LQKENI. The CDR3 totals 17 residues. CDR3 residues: CASSPQTGSFYNSPLHF. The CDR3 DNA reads TGTGCCAGCTCACCACAGACAGGGAGTTTCTATAATTCACCCCTCCACTTT.

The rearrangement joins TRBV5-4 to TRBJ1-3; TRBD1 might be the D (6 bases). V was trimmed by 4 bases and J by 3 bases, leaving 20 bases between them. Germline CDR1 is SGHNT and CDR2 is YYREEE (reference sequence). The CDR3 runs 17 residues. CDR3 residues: CASSPQRRGAGGNTIYF. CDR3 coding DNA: TGTGCCAGCAGCCCCCAGCGTCGGGGGGCGGGTGGAAACACCATATATTTT.